The clone carrying this TCR beta chain was counted ten times or more. This sample is drawn from a study of blood T cells in healthy people across ages. Primers used in a second PCR of about 7 to 12 cycles were a sample-barcoded 5' primer and a J-beta primer mix. Each CDR3 protein is one row after TCRdb ran MiXCR on the 5' RACE reads. The table lists around 1,700,000 distinct CDR3 sequences, 28% of them singletons. Per germline, CDR1 MNHNY and CDR2 SVGAGI (reference sequence). Trimming at V came to 5 bases and at J to 4 bases, leaving 8 bases not matched to a gene. There are 16 residues in the CDR3. Input material: blood. V and J are TRBV6-6 and TRBJ2-5; 12 bases align to TRBD2. The TCR comes from a young woman in good health. The CDR3 is CASSRLAGGPRETQYF. The CDR3 DNA reads TGTGCCAGCAGTCGCCTAGCGGGAGGGCCACGAGAGACCCAGTACTTC.